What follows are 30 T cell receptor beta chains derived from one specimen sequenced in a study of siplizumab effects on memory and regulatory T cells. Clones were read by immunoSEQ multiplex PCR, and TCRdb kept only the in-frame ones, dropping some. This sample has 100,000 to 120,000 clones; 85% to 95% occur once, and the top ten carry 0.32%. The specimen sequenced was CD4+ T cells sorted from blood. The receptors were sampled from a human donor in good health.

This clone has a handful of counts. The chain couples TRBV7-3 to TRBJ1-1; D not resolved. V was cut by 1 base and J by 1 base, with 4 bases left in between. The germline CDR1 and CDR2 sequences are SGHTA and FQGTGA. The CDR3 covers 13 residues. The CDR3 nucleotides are TGTGCCAGCAGCTTAAGCAAGAACACTGAAGCTTTCTTT. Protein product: CASSLSKNTEAFF.

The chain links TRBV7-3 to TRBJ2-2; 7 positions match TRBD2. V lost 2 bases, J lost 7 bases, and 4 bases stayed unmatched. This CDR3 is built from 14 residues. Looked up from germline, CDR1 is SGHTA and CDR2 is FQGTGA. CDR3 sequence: CASSLSVAGGELFF. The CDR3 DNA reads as TGTGCCAGCAGCTTATCCGTAGCGGGCGGGGAGCTGTTTTTT.

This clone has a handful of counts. The DNA of the CDR3 is TGCGCCAGCAGCCACTCTCTGTCAGAAACTTTCTTT. Its protein is CASSHSLSETFF. The chain employs TRBV4-1 and TRBJ1-1; D ambiguous. The CDR3 length is 12 residues. CDR1 and CDR2 (germline): MGHRA, YSYEKL. V gave up 3 bases and J gave up 12 bases, with 14 bases separating them.

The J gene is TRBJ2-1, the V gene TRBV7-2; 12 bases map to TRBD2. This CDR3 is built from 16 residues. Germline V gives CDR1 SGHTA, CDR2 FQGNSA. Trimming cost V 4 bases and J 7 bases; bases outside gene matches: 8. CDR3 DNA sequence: TGTGCCAGCAGCTCAAGACTAGCGGGGGTCCTTAATGAGCAGTTCTTC. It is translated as CASSSRLAGVLNEQFF.

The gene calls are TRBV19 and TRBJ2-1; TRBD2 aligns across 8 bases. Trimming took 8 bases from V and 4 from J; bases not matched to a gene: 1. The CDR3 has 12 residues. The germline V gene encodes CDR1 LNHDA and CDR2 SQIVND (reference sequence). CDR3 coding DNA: TGTGCCAGTCGGGGGGGGTACAATGAGCAGTTCTTC. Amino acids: CASRGGYNEQFF.

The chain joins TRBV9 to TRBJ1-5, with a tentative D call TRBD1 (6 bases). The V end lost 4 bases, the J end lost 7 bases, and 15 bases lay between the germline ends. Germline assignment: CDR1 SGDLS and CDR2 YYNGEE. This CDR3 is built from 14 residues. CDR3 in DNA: TGTGCCAGCAGCCGAACAGGGTGGCAGCAGCCCCAGCATTTT. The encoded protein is CASSRTGWQQPQHF. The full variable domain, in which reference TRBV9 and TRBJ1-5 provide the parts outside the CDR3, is DSGVTQTPKHLITATGQRVTLRCSPRSGDLSVYWYQQSLDQGLQFLIQYYNGEERAKGNILERFSAQQFPDLHSELNLSSLELGDSALYFCASSRTGWQQPQHFGDGTRLSIL.

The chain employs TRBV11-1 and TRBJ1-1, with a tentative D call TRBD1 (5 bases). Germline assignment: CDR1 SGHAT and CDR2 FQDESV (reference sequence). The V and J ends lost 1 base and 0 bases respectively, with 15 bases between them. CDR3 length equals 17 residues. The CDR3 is CASSLEVGRSMNTEAFF. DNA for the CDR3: TGTGCCAGCAGCTTAGAAGTGGGGCGGAGCATGAACACTGAAGCTTTCTTT.

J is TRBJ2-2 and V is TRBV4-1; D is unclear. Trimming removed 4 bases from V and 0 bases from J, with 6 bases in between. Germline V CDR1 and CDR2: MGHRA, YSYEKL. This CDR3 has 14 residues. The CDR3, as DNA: TGCGCCAGCAGCCTAGGTCCGAACACCGGGGAGCTGTTTTTT. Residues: CASSLGPNTGELFF.

CDR3 in amino acids: CASSGDRQGYGYTF. CDR3 in DNA: TGTGCCAGCAGTGGGGACAGGCAGGGTTATGGCTACACCTTC. The genes are TRBV6-6 and TRBJ1-2; 8 bases line up with TRBD1. The CDR3 has 14 amino acids. Germline CDR1 MNHNY, CDR2 SVGAGI (reference sequence). The ends lost 5 bases at V and 5 bases at J; junction bases unmatched: 7.

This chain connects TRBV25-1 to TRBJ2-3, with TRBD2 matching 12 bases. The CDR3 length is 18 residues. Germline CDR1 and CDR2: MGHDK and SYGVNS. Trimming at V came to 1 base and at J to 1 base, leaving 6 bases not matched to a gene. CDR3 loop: CASSESLLAGGGTDTQYF. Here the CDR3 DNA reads TGTGCCAGCAGTGAATCCCTTCTAGCGGGAGGGGGCACAGATACGCAGTATTTT. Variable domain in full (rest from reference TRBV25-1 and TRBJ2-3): EADIYQTPRYLVIGTGKKITLECSQTMGHDKMYWYQQDPGMELHLIHYSYGVNSTEKGDLSSESTVSRIRTEHFPLTLESARPSHTSQYLCASSESLLAGGGTDTQYFGPGTRLTVL.

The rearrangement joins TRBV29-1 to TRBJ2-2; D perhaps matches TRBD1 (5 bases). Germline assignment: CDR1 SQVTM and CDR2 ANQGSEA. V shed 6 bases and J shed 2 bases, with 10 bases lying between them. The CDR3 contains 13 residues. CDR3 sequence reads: CSVGPANTGELFF. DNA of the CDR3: TGCAGCGTGGGGCCTGCCAACACCGGGGAGCTGTTTTTT.

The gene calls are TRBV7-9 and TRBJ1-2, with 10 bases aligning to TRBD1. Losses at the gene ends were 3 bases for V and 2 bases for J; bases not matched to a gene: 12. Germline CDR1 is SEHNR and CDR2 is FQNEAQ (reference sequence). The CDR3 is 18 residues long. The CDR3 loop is CASSFQGATGGANYGYTF. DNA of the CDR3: TGTGCCAGCAGCTTTCAAGGAGCGACAGGGGGCGCGAACTATGGCTACACCTTC.

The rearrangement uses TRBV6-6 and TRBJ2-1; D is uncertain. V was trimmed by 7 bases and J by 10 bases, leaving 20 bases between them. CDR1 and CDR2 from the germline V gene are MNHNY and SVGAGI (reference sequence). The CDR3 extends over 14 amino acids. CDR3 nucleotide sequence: TGTGCCAGCACCCGGTCAGATCTACCCGGAGAGCAGTTCTTC. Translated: CASTRSDLPGEQFF.

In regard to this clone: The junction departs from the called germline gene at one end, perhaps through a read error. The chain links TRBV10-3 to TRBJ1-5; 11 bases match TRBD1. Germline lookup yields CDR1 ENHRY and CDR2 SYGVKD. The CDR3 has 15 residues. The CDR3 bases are TGTGCCCTCAGCGGGACAGGGGGAGACAATCAGCCCCAGCATTTT. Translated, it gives CALSGTGGDNQPQHF.

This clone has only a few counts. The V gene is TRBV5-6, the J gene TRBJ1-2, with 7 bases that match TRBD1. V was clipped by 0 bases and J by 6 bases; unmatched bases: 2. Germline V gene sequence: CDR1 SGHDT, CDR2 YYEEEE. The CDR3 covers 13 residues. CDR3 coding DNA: TGTGCCAGCAGCTTGGCGACAGGGAATGGCTACACCTTC. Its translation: CASSLATGNGYTF.

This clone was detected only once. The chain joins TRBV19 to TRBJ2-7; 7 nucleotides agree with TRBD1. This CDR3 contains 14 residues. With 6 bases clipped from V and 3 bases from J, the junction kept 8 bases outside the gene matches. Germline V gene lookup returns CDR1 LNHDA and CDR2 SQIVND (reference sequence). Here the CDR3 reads CASSPGQLLYEQYF. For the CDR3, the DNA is TGTGCCAGTAGCCCGGGACAGCTACTCTACGAGCAGTACTTC.

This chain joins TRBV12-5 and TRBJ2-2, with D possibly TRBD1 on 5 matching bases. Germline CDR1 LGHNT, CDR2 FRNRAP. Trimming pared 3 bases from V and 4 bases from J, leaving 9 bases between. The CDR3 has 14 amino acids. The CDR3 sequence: CASGLSGPTGELFF. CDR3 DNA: TGTGCTAGTGGTTTATCAGGGCCCACCGGGGAGCTGTTTTTT.

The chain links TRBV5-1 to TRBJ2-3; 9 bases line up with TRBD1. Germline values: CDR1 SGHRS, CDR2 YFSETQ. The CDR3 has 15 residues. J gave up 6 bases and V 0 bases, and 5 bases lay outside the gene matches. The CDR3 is CASSLDRGREDTQYF. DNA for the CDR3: TGCGCCAGCAGCTTGGACAGGGGGCGTGAGGATACGCAGTATTTT.

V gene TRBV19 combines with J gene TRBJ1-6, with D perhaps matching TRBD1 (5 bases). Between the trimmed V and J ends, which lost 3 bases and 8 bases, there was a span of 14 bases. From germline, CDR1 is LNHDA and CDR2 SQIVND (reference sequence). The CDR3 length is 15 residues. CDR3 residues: CASSMVGRGDSPLHF. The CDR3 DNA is TGTGCCAGTAGTATGGTGGGTAGGGGTGATTCACCCCTCCACTTT.

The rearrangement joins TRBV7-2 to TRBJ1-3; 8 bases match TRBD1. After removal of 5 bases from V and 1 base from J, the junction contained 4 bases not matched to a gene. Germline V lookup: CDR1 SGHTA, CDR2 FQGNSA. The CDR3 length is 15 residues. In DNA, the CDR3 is TGTGCCAGCAGCCCGGACAGGGCGTCTGGAAACACCATATATTTT. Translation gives CASSPDRASGNTIYF. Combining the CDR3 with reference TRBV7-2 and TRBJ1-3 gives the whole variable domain GAGVSQSPSNKVTEKGKDVELRCDPISGHTALYWYRQSLGQGLEFLIYFQGNSAPDKSGLPSDRFSAERTGGSVSTLTIQRTQQEDSAVYLCASSPDRASGNTIYFGEGSWLTVV.

The CDR3 sequence is CASSVGAGGVDTQYF. The CDR3 bases are TGTGCCAGCAGCGTCGGGGCGGGGGGCGTAGATACGCAGTATTTT. This chain connects TRBV7-8 to TRBJ2-3; 8 nucleotides agree with TRBD2. Unmatched junction bases numbered 9, after V lost 5 bases and J lost 5 bases. Germline V CDR1 and CDR2: SGHVS, FQNEAQ. The CDR3 contains 15 residues.

The CDR3 here is CASSLRGNSYNSPLHF. The CDR3 nucleotides read TGCGCCAGCAGCTTGAGGGGGAACTCCTATAATTCACCCCTCCACTTT. The chain recombines TRBV5-1 with TRBJ1-6; D perhaps matches TRBD1 (6 bases). V gave up 1 base and J gave up 0 bases, with 8 bases separating them. The germline CDR1 and CDR2 sequences are SGHRS and YFSETQ. CDR3 length equals 16 residues.

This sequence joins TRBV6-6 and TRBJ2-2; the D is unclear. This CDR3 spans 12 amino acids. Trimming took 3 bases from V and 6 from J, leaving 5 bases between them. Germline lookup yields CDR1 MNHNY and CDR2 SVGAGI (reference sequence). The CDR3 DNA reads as TGTGCCAGCAGTTATTATCCCGGGGAGCTGTTTTTT. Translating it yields CASSYYPGELFF.

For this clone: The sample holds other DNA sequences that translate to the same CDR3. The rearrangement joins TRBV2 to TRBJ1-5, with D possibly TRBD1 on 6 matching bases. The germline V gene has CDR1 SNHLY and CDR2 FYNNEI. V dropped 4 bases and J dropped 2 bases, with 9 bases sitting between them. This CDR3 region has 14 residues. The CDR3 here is CASSVDSGNQPQHF. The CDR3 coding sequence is TGTGCCAGCAGTGTGGACAGCGGCAATCAGCCCCAGCATTTT.

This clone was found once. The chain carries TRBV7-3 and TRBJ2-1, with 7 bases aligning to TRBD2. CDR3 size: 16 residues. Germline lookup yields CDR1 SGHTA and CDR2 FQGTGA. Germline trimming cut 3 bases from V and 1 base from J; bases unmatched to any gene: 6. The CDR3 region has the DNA TGTGCCAGCAGCTTGGCGGGAGTGAATTCCTACAATGAGCAGTTCTTC. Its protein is CASSLAGVNSYNEQFF.

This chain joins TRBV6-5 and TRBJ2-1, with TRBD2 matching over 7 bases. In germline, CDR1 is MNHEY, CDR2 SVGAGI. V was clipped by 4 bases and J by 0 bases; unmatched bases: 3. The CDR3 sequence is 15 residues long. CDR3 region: CASSFSGFSYNEQFF. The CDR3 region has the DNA TGTGCCAGCAGTTTTAGCGGGTTCTCCTACAATGAGCAGTTCTTC.

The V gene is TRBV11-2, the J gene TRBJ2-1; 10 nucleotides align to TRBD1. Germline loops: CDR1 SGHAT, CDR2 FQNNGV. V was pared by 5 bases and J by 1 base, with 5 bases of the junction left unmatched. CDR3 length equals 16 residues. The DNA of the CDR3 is TGTGCCAGCAGCCCCGGACAGGGGGTATCCTACAATGAGCAGTTCTTC. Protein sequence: CASSPGQGVSYNEQFF.

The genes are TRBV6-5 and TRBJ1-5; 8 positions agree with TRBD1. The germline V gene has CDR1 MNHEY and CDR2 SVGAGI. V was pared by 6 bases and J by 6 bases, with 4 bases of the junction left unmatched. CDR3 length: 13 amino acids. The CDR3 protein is CASSRTGFQPQHF. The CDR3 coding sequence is TGTGCCAGCAGCAGGACAGGGTTTCAGCCCCAGCATTTT.

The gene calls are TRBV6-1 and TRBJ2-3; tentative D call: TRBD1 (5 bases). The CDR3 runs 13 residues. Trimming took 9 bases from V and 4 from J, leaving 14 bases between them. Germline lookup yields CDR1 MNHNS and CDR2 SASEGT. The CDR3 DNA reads TGTGCCAGTACCAGGGCGTTGGCAGATACGCAGTATTTT. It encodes CASTRALADTQYF.

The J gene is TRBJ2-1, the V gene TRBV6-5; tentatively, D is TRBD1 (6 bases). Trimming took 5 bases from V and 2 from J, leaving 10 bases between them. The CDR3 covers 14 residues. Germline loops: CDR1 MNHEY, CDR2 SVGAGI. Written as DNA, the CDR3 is TGTGCCAGCAGTAAATCAGGGGCCTACAATGAGCAGTTCTTC. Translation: CASSKSGAYNEQFF.